The 21 T cell receptor beta chains below were found in one sample sequenced in a study of shared clonotypes between healthy human individuals. The naive CD8 population came from CD45RO-negative cells selected for CCR7, without terminally differentiated effector memory CD45RA+ cells. Sequenced by immunoSEQ multiplex PCR; TCRdb stores in-frame clones only, minus some. Here the sample spans around 650,000 clones, around 96% being singletons. The sequencing input was naive CD8+ T cells sorted from blood. Source of these receptors: a woman aged 25-40 years in good health.

The chain has TRBV7-6 and TRBJ2-1, with TRBD2 matching 9 bases. Germline V gene sequence: CDR1 SGHVS, CDR2 FNYEAQ. The trim removed 6 bases at V and 4 bases at J, leaving 10 bases unmatched. This CDR3 region has 16 residues. As DNA, the CDR3 is TGTGCCAGCAGTTTCTCAGCGGGAGGTTTGTACAATGAGCAGTTCTTC. Protein sequence: CASSFSAGGLYNEQFF. The variable domain in full, with the rest retrieved from reference TRBV7-6 and TRBJ2-1, is GAGVSQSPRYKVTKRGQDVALRCDPISGHVSLYWYRQALGQGPEFLTYFNYEAQQDKSGLPNDRFSAERPEGSISTLTIQRTEQRDSAMYRCASSFSAGGLYNEQFFGPGTRLTVL.

The chain is built from TRBV28 and TRBJ1-3; D remains unclear. CDR3 size: 14 residues. The V gene lost 3 bases and the J gene lost 0 bases, with 6 bases spanning the gap. Per germline, CDR1 MDHEN and CDR2 SYDVKM. The CDR3 nucleotides read TGTGCCAGCAGTTTGGGCAGCTCTGGAAACACCATATATTTT. It translates to CASSLGSSGNTIYF. The variable domain in full, with the rest retrieved from reference TRBV28 and TRBJ1-3, is DVKVTQSSRYLVKRTGEKVFLECVQDMDHENMFWYRQDPGLGLRLIYFSYDVKMKEKGDIPEGYSVSREKKERFSLILESASTNQTSMYLCASSLGSSGNTIYFGEGSWLTVV.

Of note for this clone: The sample carries other DNA sequences with the same CDR3. The rearrangement uses TRBV27 and TRBJ1-5; D may be TRBD1 (6 bases). The CDR3 is 15 residues long. Trimming pared 1 base from V and 1 base from J, leaving 8 bases between. The germline CDR1 and CDR2 sequences are MNHEY and SMNVEV (reference sequence). For the CDR3, the DNA is TGTGCCAGCAGTTTATTAGGGGGAAGCAATCAGCCCCAGCATTTT. Translating it yields CASSLLGGSNQPQHF.

This chain's CDR3 is CASSSNPNSGSGLYF. Written as DNA, the CDR3 is TGTGCCAGCAGCTCGAACCCTAACTCCGGGTCGGGTCTGTACTTC. The gene calls are TRBV11-2 and TRBJ2-7, with no clear D. Germline loops: CDR1 SGHAT, CDR2 FQNNGV. V lost 4 bases and J lost 12, with 25 bases in between. The CDR3 is 15 residues long.

The V and J genes are TRBV30 and TRBJ1-5; TRBD1 matches at 9 bases. CDR1 GTSNPN and CDR2 SVGIG come from the germline V gene (reference sequence). Trimming removed 0 bases from V and 6 bases from J; junction bases left unmatched: 9. This CDR3 contains 16 residues. The CDR3 sequence is CAWSVGPGQGRQPQHF. Here the CDR3 DNA reads TGTGCCTGGAGTGTTGGACCGGGACAGGGACGTCAGCCCCAGCATTTT.

The V call is TRBV27, the J call TRBJ2-7; 10 positions match TRBD1. The ends lost 2 bases at V and 5 bases at J; junction bases unmatched: 3. Germline CDR1 and CDR2: MNHEY and SMNVEV (reference sequence). The CDR3 extends over 14 amino acids. The CDR3 sequence: CASSLGTGANEQYF. Written as DNA, the CDR3 is TGTGCCAGCAGTTTAGGGACAGGGGCTAACGAGCAGTACTTC.

V is TRBV9 and J is TRBJ2-7; TRBD2 agrees at 9 bases. Germline trimming cut 3 bases from V and 6 bases from J; bases unmatched to any gene: 10. The CDR3 runs 15 residues. The germline CDR1 and CDR2 sequences are SGDLS and YYNGEE. CDR3 DNA: TGTGCCAGCAGCGGTGCTAGCGGGACATCGAGCGAGCAGTACTTC. Translation gives CASSGASGTSSEQYF.

The genes are TRBV15 and TRBJ1-4; unclear D gene. This CDR3 region has 17 residues. V lost 0 bases and J 3 bases, leaving 14 bases between the germline ends. Germline values: CDR1 LNHNV, CDR2 YYDKDF (reference sequence). The CDR3 nucleotides are TGTGCCACCAGCAGAGAGGTTGGGGAGGGCCCTAATGAAAAACTGTTTTTT. Encoded protein: CATSREVGEGPNEKLFF.

The chain couples TRBV19 to TRBJ1-1; a possible D gene is TRBD1 (5 bases). CDR1 is LNHDA and CDR2 is SQIVND in the germline V gene (reference sequence). V was shortened by 2 bases and J by 0 bases, with 10 bases between the two germline ends. The CDR3 loop spans 15 amino acids. CDR3 coding DNA: TGTGCCAGTAGTATATCACCACAGGTGAACACTGAAGCTTTCTTT. Its translation: CASSISPQVNTEAFF.

CDR3 region: CASGDSYEQYF. The CDR3 region has the DNA TGTGCCAGCGGGGATTCCTATGAGCAGTACTTC. V usage is TRBV6-5 and J usage is TRBJ2-5; no clear D. V lost 8 bases to trimming and J lost 11 bases, with 15 bases between them. Per the germline V gene, CDR1 is MNHEY and CDR2 is SVGAGI. The CDR3 loop spans 11 amino acids.

The chain joins TRBV7-9 to TRBJ2-7; 13 bases are shared with TRBD2. Germline loops: CDR1 SEHNR, CDR2 FQNEAQ (reference sequence). CDR3 length equals 18 residues. The trim removed 5 bases at V and 1 base at J, leaving 11 bases unmatched. CDR3 nucleotides: TGTGCCAGCAGCACCCTCGAACTAGCGGGAGGGACGTCCTACGAGCAGTACTTC. Translation gives CASSTLELAGGTSYEQYF.

The gene calls are TRBV19 and TRBJ1-3; maybe TRBD1 (5 bases). Trimming removed 5 bases at V and 0 bases at J, with 17 bases between. The CDR3 extends over 17 amino acids. Per the germline V gene, CDR1 is LNHDA and CDR2 is SQIVND (reference sequence). CDR3 residues: CASSPIEGWNSGNTIYF. The CDR3 DNA follows: TGTGCCAGTAGTCCGATAGAGGGGTGGAACTCTGGAAACACCATATATTTT.

This chain uses TRBV5-1 with TRBJ2-5, with 8 bases fitting TRBD2. Germline V gives CDR1 SGHRS, CDR2 YFSETQ. This CDR3 comprises 15 residues. The trim removed 5 bases at V and 7 bases at J, leaving 13 bases unmatched. The CDR3 nucleotides read TGCGCCAGCAGGCCGGGACTAGTGGGACGGGGGACCCAGTACTTC. It encodes CASRPGLVGRGTQYF.

The CDR3: CASSYGVGGGSGELFF. In DNA, the CDR3 is TGTGCCAGCAGTTACGGTGTGGGAGGGGGGTCCGGGGAGCTGTTTTTT. This rearrangement joins TRBV6-5 to TRBJ2-2; D is possibly TRBD2 (7 bases). The germline gives CDR1 MNHEY, CDR2 SVGAGI. With 2 bases removed from V and 6 bases from J, the gap between germline ends came to 16 bases. This CDR3 spans 16 amino acids.

The gene calls are TRBV7-9 and TRBJ1-5; D perhaps matches TRBD1 (5 bases). CDR1 and CDR2 from the germline V gene are SEHNR and FQNEAQ (reference sequence). Trimming stripped 1 base from V and 3 bases from J, with 13 bases between. CDR3 length: 16 amino acids. CDR3 amino acids: CASSLVLGDVNQPQHF. CDR3 DNA: TGTGCCAGCAGCTTAGTTTTGGGGGACGTCAATCAGCCCCAGCATTTT.

V and J are TRBV10-1 and TRBJ1-5; 9 bases align to TRBD1. CDR3 length equals 18 residues. Unmatched junction bases numbered 20, after V lost 8 bases and J lost 6 bases. CDR1 WNHNN and CDR2 SYGVQD come from the germline V gene (reference sequence). This chain's CDR3 is CASPGEPNGTGLGQPQHF. DNA for the CDR3: TGCGCCAGCCCTGGGGAACCGAACGGGACAGGGCTAGGTCAGCCCCAGCATTTT.

This clone occurred a few times. This chain connects TRBV7-9 to TRBJ2-1; the D is unclear. Germline V gene lookup returns CDR1 SEHNR and CDR2 FQNEAQ (reference sequence). The length of the CDR3 is 11 residues. V dropped 6 bases and J dropped 7 bases, with 7 bases sitting between them. CDR3 bases: TGTGCCAGCAGTCAAGAGAATGAGCAGTTCTTC. The encoded protein is CASSQENEQFF.

V is TRBV29-1 and J is TRBJ2-1, with D unclear. Germline V lookup: CDR1 SQVTM, CDR2 ANQGSEA. The CDR3 sequence is 12 residues long. Trimming took 0 bases from V and 4 from J, leaving 4 bases between them. The CDR3 coding sequence is TGCAGCGTTGAAGAGCTTTACAATGAGCAGTTCTTC. It specifies CSVEELYNEQFF.

This chain uses TRBV9 with TRBJ2-7; weak D call: TRBD2 (5 bases). The V end was cut by 0 bases, the J end by 2 bases, with 12 bases between. The germline CDR1 and CDR2 sequences are SGDLS and YYNGEE. The CDR3 is made up of 15 amino acids. The CDR3 sequence is CASSVGLAPTYEQYF. The CDR3 DNA follows: TGTGCCAGCAGCGTAGGGTTAGCGCCGACCTACGAGCAGTACTTC.

This rearrangement joins TRBV28 to TRBJ2-3, with D possibly matching TRBD2 (6 bases). CDR1 and CDR2 (germline): MDHEN, SYDVKM. The CDR3 has 12 amino acids. Trimming left V 5 bases short and J 7 bases short, with 10 bases between. This CDR3 reads CASSLGGNTQYF. CDR3 DNA: TGTGCCAGCAGTCTCGGAGGGAATACGCAGTATTTT. Complete variable domain (other parts from reference TRBV28 and TRBJ2-3): DVKVTQSSRYLVKRTGEKVFLECVQDMDHENMFWYRQDPGLGLRLIYFSYDVKMKEKGDIPEGYSVSREKKERFSLILESASTNQTSMYLCASSLGGNTQYFGPGTRLTVL.

This chain links TRBV19 with TRBJ2-7, with D perhaps TRBD1 (6 bases). V dropped 6 bases and J dropped 2 bases, with 14 bases sitting between them. This CDR3 has 14 amino acids. Germline values: CDR1 LNHDA, CDR2 SQIVND (reference sequence). The CDR3 bases are TGTGCCAGTAGCCCTCGGACAGATCCCTACGAGCAGTACTTC. It codes for CASSPRTDPYEQYF.